Below, 29 T cell receptor beta chains from the same sample are listed, as sequenced in a study of persistence of HIV-infected CD4 T cells. Antigens for these TCRs are unknown. Lysates of CMV-infected fibroblasts at around 9.9 ug/mL stimulated these cells. CD40L-negative CD69-negative CD45RO-high memory CD4+ T cells were sorted as populations depleted of antigen-responding cells. The immunoSEQ assay was version 4, run in survey mode. Measured with immunoSEQ multiplex PCR; TCRdb has only the in-frame clones, and not every one. The table includes 25,000 to 35,000 clones, roughly 82% detected once. The sequences come from CD4+ T cells sorted from PBMCs after roughly 18-hour stimulation, collected from a patient who received antiretroviral therapy. The source is an adult man with HIV who was CMV-seropositive.

The chain links TRBV2 to TRBJ2-4; a weak D match, TRBD1 (5 bases). The CDR3 is 15 residues long. Between the trimmed V and J ends, which lost 3 bases and 0 bases, there was a span of 9 bases. Germline assignment: CDR1 SNHLY and CDR2 FYNNEI. The CDR3 region is CASSDTGLAKNIQYF. The CDR3 DNA sequence: TGTGCCAGCAGTGATACAGGTTTAGCCAAAAACATTCAGTACTTC.

The chain joins TRBV7-9 to TRBJ1-2; tentatively, D is TRBD1 (6 bases). From germline, CDR1 is SEHNR and CDR2 FQNEAQ (reference sequence). V lost 2 bases and J 2 bases, leaving 12 bases between the germline ends. The CDR3 is made up of 15 amino acids. CDR3: CASSLRAGANYGYTF. The CDR3 coding sequence is TGTGCCAGCAGCTTACGGGCAGGGGCCAACTATGGCTACACCTTC. Complete variable domain (other parts from reference TRBV7-9 and TRBJ1-2): DTGVSQNPRHKITKRGQNVTFRCDPISEHNRLYWYRQTLGQGPEFLTYFQNEAQLEKSRLLSDRFSAERPKGSFSTLEIQRTEQGDSAMYLCASSLRAGANYGYTFGSGTRLTVV.

This chain uses TRBV5-5 with TRBJ2-3; D is uncertain. V lost 2 bases and J 0 bases, leaving 10 bases between the germline ends. Per germline, CDR1 SGHKS and CDR2 YYEKEE (reference sequence). This CDR3 comprises 15 residues. DNA for the CDR3: TGTGCCAGCAGCTTAACATTCACTAGCACAGATACGCAGTATTTT. Translating it yields CASSLTFTSTDTQYF.

This clone has just one count. V is TRBV4-2 and J is TRBJ1-3; 8 positions match TRBD1. V was clipped by 3 bases and J by 4 bases; unmatched bases: 14. This CDR3 contains 18 residues. From germline, CDR1 is LGHNA and CDR2 YNFKEQ. In DNA, the CDR3 is TGTGCCAGCAGCCAGGATGGGACCTTGACAGGGGCGGGAAACACCATATATTTT. It encodes CASSQDGTLTGAGNTIYF.

The chain couples TRBV21-1 to TRBJ1-1. TRBV21-1 counts as a pseudogene. This CDR3 is built from 21 residues. The chain's CDR3 is CASSKAPYPGPAVPPDPEAFF. In DNA form, the CDR3 reads TGTGCCAGCAGCAAAGCGCCATACCCGGGACCCGCGGTGCCACCTGACCCTGAAGCTTTCTTT.

CDR3 nucleotide sequence: TGTGCCAGCAGCAACAGGGGTTACGAGCAGTACTTC. Translated, it gives CASSNRGYEQYF. The gene calls are TRBV3-1 (or the pseudogene TRBV3-2) and TRBJ2-7; TRBD1 matches 7 bases. The V and J ends lost 5 bases and 4 bases, in that order; junction bases with no gene match: 2. This CDR3 contains 12 residues. Germline-derived CDR1 and CDR2 are LGHDT and YNNKEL (reference sequence).

The chain has TRBV6-5 and TRBJ1-2; D is ambiguous. Germline V gene lookup returns CDR1 MNHEY and CDR2 SVGAGI. The CDR3 is 13 residues long. The germline V and J ends were trimmed by 6 bases and 4 bases, with 12 bases remaining between them. CDR3 bases: TGTGCCAGCAGGCCGGAGAAAAGCTATGGCTACACCTTC. It specifies CASRPEKSYGYTF.

The CDR3 protein is CASSLLSQSSYEQYF. The CDR3 DNA sequence: TGCGCCAGCAGCTTGCTATCGCAGAGTTCCTACGAGCAGTACTTC. The rearrangement links TRBV5-1 to TRBJ2-7; D is undetermined. V lost 1 base and J 1 base, leaving 12 bases between the germline ends. There are 15 residues in the CDR3. Germline lookup yields CDR1 SGHRS and CDR2 YFSETQ. Drawing the rest from reference TRBV5-1 and TRBJ2-7, the complete variable domain is KAGVTQTPRYLIKTRGQQVTLSCSPISGHRSVSWYQQTPGQGLQFLFEYFSETQRNKGNFPGRFSGRQFSNSRSEMNVSTLELGDSALYLCASSLLSQSSYEQYFGPGTRLTVT.

The chain links TRBV19 to TRBJ1-5; D is undetermined. This CDR3 has 15 residues. V shed 2 bases and J shed 1 base, with 9 bases lying between them. Germline V gives CDR1 LNHDA, CDR2 SQIVND (reference sequence). CDR3 residues: CASSIMGSSNQPQHF. The CDR3 nucleotides read TGTGCCAGTAGTATAATGGGGTCCAGCAATCAGCCCCAGCATTTT.

This rearrangement joins TRBV6-6 to TRBJ2-7; 13 nucleotides align to TRBD2. The CDR3 is 17 amino acids. J was trimmed by 2 bases and V by 5 bases; bases with no gene match: 9. Germline CDR1 MNHNY, CDR2 SVGAGI (reference sequence). CDR3 nucleotide sequence: TGTGCCAGCAGTCAAACGTCGGGACTAGCGGGGACCTACGAGCAGTACTTC. It specifies CASSQTSGLAGTYEQYF.

The chain links TRBV11-3 to TRBJ2-7; perhaps TRBD2 as D (5 bases). This CDR3 spans 15 amino acids. Between the trimmed V and J ends, which lost 5 bases and 3 bases, there was a span of 17 bases. Germline CDR1 is SGHNT and CDR2 is YENEEA. CDR3 sequence: CASSPGAGLIYEQYF. The CDR3, as DNA: TGTGCCAGCAGCCCTGGAGCCGGACTGATCTACGAGCAGTACTTC.

The rearrangement links TRBV5-1 to TRBJ1-3; 7 nucleotides line up with TRBD1. There are 16 residues in the CDR3. Germline V gene lookup returns CDR1 SGHRS and CDR2 YFSETQ. The junction had 3 bases not matched to a gene; V was cut back by 0 bases and J by 0 bases. The CDR3 nucleotides read TGCGCCAGCAGCTTGGGGGGGACAGCCTCTGGAAACACCATATATTTT. Amino acid sequence: CASSLGGTASGNTIYF.

The V gene is TRBV10-1, the J gene TRBJ1-6; D is uncertain. With 10 bases removed from V and 6 bases from J, the gap between germline ends came to 13 bases. The germline CDR1 and CDR2 sequences are WNHNN and SYGVQD (reference sequence). The CDR3 spans 13 residues. The CDR3 DNA is TGCGCCACATCCCTAGGAAGTAATTCACCCCTCCACTTT. Translated, it gives CATSLGSNSPLHF.

The gene calls are TRBV20-1 and TRBJ1-1; D is ambiguous. Trimming removed 0 bases from V and 11 bases from J, with 10 bases in between. The CDR3 extends over 11 amino acids. CDR1 DFQATT and CDR2 SNEGSKA come from the germline V gene (reference sequence). The CDR3 loop reads CSARDHGRAFF. In nucleotides, the CDR3 is TGCAGTGCTAGAGATCATGGACGGGCTTTCTTT.

The chain carries TRBV7-9 and TRBJ2-6, with D hard to call. Germline V CDR1 and CDR2: SEHNR, FQNEAQ (reference sequence). CDR3 length equals 15 residues. Trimming removed 7 bases at V and 8 bases at J, with 18 bases between. CDR3 bases: TGTGCCAGCACTCACCCGGCGTTCGGGTCCAACGTCCTGACTTTC. Translation: CASTHPAFGSNVLTF.

This chain connects TRBV19 to TRBJ2-3, with a tentative D call TRBD2 (5 bases). Germline V lookup: CDR1 LNHDA, CDR2 SQIVND (reference sequence). There are 15 residues in the CDR3. Between the trimmed V and J ends, which lost 9 bases and 2 bases, there was a span of 18 bases. This chain's CDR3 is CASRLQDSFTDTQYF. As DNA, the CDR3 is TGTGCCAGCCGTCTCCAGGACTCATTCACAGATACGCAGTATTTT.

The chain employs TRBV5-1 and TRBJ1-5; D is ambiguous. In germline, CDR1 is SGHRS, CDR2 YFSETQ. CDR3 length: 14 residues. V lost 5 bases and J 6 bases, leaving 15 bases between the germline ends. CDR3 nucleotide sequence: TGCGCCAGCAGTCCTGGCTGGGGAAGTCAGCCCCAGCATTTT. This translates into CASSPGWGSQPQHF. Looking up the rest from reference TRBV5-1 and TRBJ1-5 gives the full variable domain: KAGVTQTPRYLIKTRGQQVTLSCSPISGHRSVSWYQQTPGQGLQFLFEYFSETQRNKGNFPGRFSGRQFSNSRSEMNVSTLELGDSALYLCASSPGWGSQPQHFGDGTRLSIL.

The count of this clone is one. DNA for the CDR3: TGTGCCAGCAGTTTCGACAGTATGAACACTGAAGCTTTCTTT. Translated: CASSFDSMNTEAFF. The chain is built from TRBV6-5 and TRBJ1-1; a possible D gene is TRBD1 (5 bases). The CDR3 runs to 14 residues. The V gene lost 4 bases and the J gene lost 0 bases, with 9 bases spanning the gap. Germline CDR1 reads MNHEY; CDR2 reads SVGAGI.

The chain couples TRBV3-1 (or the pseudogene TRBV3-2) to TRBJ1-2; TRBD1 is a possible D gene (5 bases). The CDR3 length is 14 residues. The ends were cut back, 0 bases at V and 8 bases at J, with 13 bases in the middle. CDR1 is LGHDT and CDR2 is YNNKEL in the germline V gene (reference sequence). The CDR3 bases are TGTGCCAGCAGCCAAGAACGCAGGGCTAAAGGCTACACCTTC. This encodes CASSQERRAKGYTF.

This chain joins TRBV7-3 and TRBJ2-3; D not certain. Germline CDR1 is SGHTA and CDR2 is FQGTGA. Trimming shortened V by 4 bases and J by 4 bases, and 6 bases separated the two germline ends. The length of the CDR3 is 12 residues. This CDR3 is CASSSDSDTQYF. CDR3 coding DNA: TGTGCCAGCAGCTCCGATTCAGATACGCAGTATTTT.

The CDR3 nucleotides read TGTGCCAGCAGCTTAGACGGGGGCCGCACAGATACGCAGTATTTT. Translated: CASSLDGGRTDTQYF. This chain uses TRBV7-6 with TRBJ2-3; D tentatively fits TRBD1 or TRBD2 (6 bases each). The CDR3 contains 15 residues. The germline V gene encodes CDR1 SGHVS and CDR2 FNYEAQ. V lost 1 base and J 1 base, leaving 9 bases between the germline ends.

This sequence joins TRBV7-8 and TRBJ2-3, with D perhaps matching TRBD1 (5 bases). There are 15 residues in the CDR3. V shed 5 bases and J shed 4 bases, with 16 bases lying between them. Germline CDR1 reads SGHVS; CDR2 reads FQNEAQ. CDR3 coding DNA: TGTGCCAGCAGCCAGGGCGGAATCCGGCCAGATACGCAGTATTTT. It codes for CASSQGGIRPDTQYF. The whole variable domain, remainder taken from reference TRBV7-8 and TRBJ2-3, is GAGVSQSPRYKVAKRGQDVALRCDPISGHVSLFWYQQALGQGPEFLTYFQNEAQLDKSGLPSDRFFAERPEGSVSTLKIQRTQQEDSAVYLCASSQGGIRPDTQYFGPGTRLTVL.

The chain joins TRBV6-1 to TRBJ1-5; D unclear. V was pared by 3 bases and J by 9 bases, with 12 bases between. The CDR3 consists of 13 residues. Germline loops: CDR1 MNHNS, CDR2 SASEGT. CDR3 loop: CASSEKFSSPQHF. The CDR3 coding sequence is TGTGCCAGCAGTGAGAAGTTTAGTTCGCCCCAGCATTTT.

The genes are TRBV18 and TRBJ2-7, with 8 bases aligning to TRBD1. The CDR3 runs 15 residues. V lost 1 base and J lost 1; bases outside the gene matches: 3. Germline V gene lookup returns CDR1 KGHSH and CDR2 LQKENI. In DNA, the CDR3 is TGTGCCAGCTCACCACGGCAGGGGGCTTCCTACGAGCAGTACTTC. Its translation: CASSPRQGASYEQYF.

The rearrangement joins TRBV5-1 to TRBJ1-2; 8 nucleotides line up with TRBD1. The germline V gene encodes CDR1 SGHRS and CDR2 YFSETQ. This CDR3 comprises 14 residues. V lost 4 bases to trimming and J lost 1 base; unmatched junction nucleotides: 3. Written as DNA, the CDR3 is TGCGCCAGCAGCGTACAGGGGGATAACTATGGCTACACCTTC. Its protein is CASSVQGDNYGYTF.

The chain couples TRBV19 to TRBJ2-3; possibly TRBD2 for D (5 bases). Trimming removed 5 bases at V and 6 bases at J, with 24 bases between. This CDR3 has 17 amino acids. Germline CDR1 and CDR2: LNHDA and SQIVND (reference sequence). This CDR3 reads CASSAPLLVRTGDTQYF. CDR3 in DNA: TGTGCCAGTAGTGCTCCCCTACTAGTCCGAACCGGGGATACGCAGTATTTT.

This CDR3 reads CASSTGGSYNSPLHF. The CDR3 DNA follows: TGCGCCAGCAGCACAGGGGGCTCCTATAATTCACCCCTCCACTTT. V usage is TRBV10-2 and J usage is TRBJ1-6; TRBD1 matches 8 bases. This CDR3 is built from 15 residues. Trimming at V came to 6 bases and at J to 0 bases, leaving 1 base not matched to a gene. CDR1 and CDR2 from the germline V gene are WSHSY and SAAADI.

The rearrangement links TRBV28 to TRBJ2-2; possibly TRBD1 for D (6 bases). V was trimmed by 8 bases and J by 2 bases, leaving 21 bases between them. This CDR3 spans 17 amino acids. CDR1 and CDR2 from the germline V gene are MDHEN and SYDVKM. CDR3 in amino acids: CASLIRQDRLNTGELFF. For the CDR3, the DNA is TGTGCCAGCCTTATCCGACAGGACAGATTAAACACCGGGGAGCTGTTTTTT.

CDR3 protein: CASSPPGDDTDTQYF. DNA of the CDR3: TGTGCCAGTAGTCCCCCGGGGGACGACACAGATACGCAGTATTTT. The chain recombines TRBV19 with TRBJ2-3; D may be TRBD2 (6 bases). Trimming pared 5 bases from V and 2 bases from J, leaving 14 bases between. The CDR3 loop spans 15 amino acids. Germline V gives CDR1 LNHDA, CDR2 SQIVND (reference sequence).